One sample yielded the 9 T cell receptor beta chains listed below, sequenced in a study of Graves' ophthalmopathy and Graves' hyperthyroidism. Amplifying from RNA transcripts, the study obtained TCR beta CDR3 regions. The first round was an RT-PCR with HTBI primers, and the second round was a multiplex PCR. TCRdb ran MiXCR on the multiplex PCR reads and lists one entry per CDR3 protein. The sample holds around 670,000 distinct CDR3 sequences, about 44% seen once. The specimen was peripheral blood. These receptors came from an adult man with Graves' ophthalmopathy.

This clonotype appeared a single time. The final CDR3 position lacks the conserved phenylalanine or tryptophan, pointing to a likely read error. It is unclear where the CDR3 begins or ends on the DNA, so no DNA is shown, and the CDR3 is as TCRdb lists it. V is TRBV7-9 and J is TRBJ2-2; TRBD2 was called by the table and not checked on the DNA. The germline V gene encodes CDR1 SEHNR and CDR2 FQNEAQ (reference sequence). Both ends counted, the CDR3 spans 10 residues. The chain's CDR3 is CASSLTREST.

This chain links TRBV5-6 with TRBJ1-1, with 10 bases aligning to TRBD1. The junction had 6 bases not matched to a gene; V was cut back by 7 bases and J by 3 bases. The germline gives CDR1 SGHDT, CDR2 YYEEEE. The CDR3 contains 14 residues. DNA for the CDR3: TGTGCCAGCGGCGGACAGGGGGGTTACACTGAAGCTTTCTTT. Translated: CASGGQGGYTEAFF.

CDR3 protein: CATSRLGRRANGYTF. The CDR3 DNA is TGTGCCACCAGCAGACTTGGAAGACGTGCTAATGGCTACACCTTC. The chain combines TRBV15 with TRBJ1-2; no clear D. CDR3 length: 15 residues. CDR1 is LNHNV, CDR2 YYDKDF, per germline (reference sequence). V was cut by 2 bases and J by 6 bases, with 16 bases left in between. The full variable domain, rest sourced from reference TRBV15 and TRBJ1-2, is DAMVIQNPRYQVTQFGKPVTLSCSQTLNHNVMYWYQQKSSQAPKLLFHYYDKDFNNEADTPDNFQSRRPNTSFCFLDIRSPGLGDTAMYLCATSRLGRRANGYTFGSGTRLTVV.

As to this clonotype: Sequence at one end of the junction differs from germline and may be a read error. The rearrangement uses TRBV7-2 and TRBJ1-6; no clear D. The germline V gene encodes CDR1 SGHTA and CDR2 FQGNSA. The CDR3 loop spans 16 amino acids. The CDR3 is CASSQAGSAYNSPLHF. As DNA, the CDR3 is TGCGCCAGCAGCCAAGCGGGCAGCGCCTATAATTCACCCCTCCACTTT.

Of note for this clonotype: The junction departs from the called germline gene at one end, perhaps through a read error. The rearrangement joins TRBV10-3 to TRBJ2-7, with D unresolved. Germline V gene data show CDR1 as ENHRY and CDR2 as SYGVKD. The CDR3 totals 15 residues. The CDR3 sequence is CASSEESTISYEQYF. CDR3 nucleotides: TGTGCCAGCAGTGAAGAGAGTACAATCTCCTACGAGCAGTACTTC.

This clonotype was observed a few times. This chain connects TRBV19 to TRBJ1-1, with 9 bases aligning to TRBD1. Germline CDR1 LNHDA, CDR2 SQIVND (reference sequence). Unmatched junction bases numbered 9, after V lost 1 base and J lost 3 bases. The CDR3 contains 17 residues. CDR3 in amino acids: CASSIVDRGRKDTEAFF. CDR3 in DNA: TGTGCCAGTAGTATAGTTGACAGGGGGAGGAAGGACACTGAAGCTTTCTTT.

This CDR3 is CATSDPGQGGSYEHF. CDR3 coding DNA: TGTGCCACCAGTGATCCTGGACAGGGGGGCTCCTACGAGCATTTT. The gene calls are TRBV24-1 and TRBJ1-5; TRBD1 matches 10 bases. In germline, CDR1 is KGHDR, CDR2 SFDVKD. CDR3 length: 15 amino acids. The junction had 12 bases not matched to a gene; V was cut back by 3 bases and J by 14 bases.

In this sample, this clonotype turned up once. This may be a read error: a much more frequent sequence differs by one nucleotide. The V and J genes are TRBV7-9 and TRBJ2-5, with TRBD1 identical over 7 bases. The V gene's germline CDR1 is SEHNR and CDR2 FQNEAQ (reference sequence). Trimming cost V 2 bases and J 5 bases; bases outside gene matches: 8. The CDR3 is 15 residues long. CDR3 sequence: CASSLQGQIGETQYF. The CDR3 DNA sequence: TGTGCCAGCAGCTTACAGGGACAGATCGGCGAGACCCAGTACTTC.

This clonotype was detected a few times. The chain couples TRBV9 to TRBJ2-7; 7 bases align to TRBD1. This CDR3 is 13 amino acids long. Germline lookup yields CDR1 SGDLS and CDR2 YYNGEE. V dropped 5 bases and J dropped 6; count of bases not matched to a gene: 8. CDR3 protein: CASSSTGISEQYF. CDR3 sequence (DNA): TGTGCCAGCAGTTCGACAGGGATTTCCGAGCAGTACTTC.